This entry concerns a single T cell receptor beta chain. Its antigen is currently unknown. The CDR3 spans 14 residues. Germline CDR1 reads MNHEY; CDR2 reads SVGAGI. The V end was cut by 6 bases, the J end by 4 bases, with 10 bases between. This entry is derived from a study of cytomegalovirus exposure and HLA in healthy donors. The overall study: The Caucasian-associated ancestry cluster held around four fifths of under 450 genotyped donors. The study's findings and limits: There were a few CMV-associated chains whose specificity for CMV antigens was confirmed in vitro. The classifier reportedly diagnosed cytomegalovirus status with high specificity and sensitivity.

Primers for the PCR totalled 60 Vbeta and 13 Jbeta. The repertoire was sequenced with immunoSEQ multiplex PCR; TCRdb's copy has only in-frame clones and lacks some. Among some 150,000 clones listed, about 71% were seen once. The receptor was isolated from a woman in her thirties in good health and CMV-seronegative. The genes are TRBV6-5 and TRBJ2-6; D is possibly TRBD1 (5 bases). Input material: PBMCs. The CDR3 sequence is CASRKGYGANVLTF. CDR3 coding DNA: TGTGCCAGCAGGAAGGGGTACGGGGCCAACGTCCTGACTTTC.